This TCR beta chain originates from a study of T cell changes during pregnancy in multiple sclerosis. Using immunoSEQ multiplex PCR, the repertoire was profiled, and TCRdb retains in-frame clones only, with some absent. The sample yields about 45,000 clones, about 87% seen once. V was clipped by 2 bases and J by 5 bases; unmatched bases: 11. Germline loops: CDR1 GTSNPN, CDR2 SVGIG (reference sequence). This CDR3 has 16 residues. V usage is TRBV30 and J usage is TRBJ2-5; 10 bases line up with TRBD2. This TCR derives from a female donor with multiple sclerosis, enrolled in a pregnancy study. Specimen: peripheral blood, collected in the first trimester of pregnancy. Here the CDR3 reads CAWSFAAGGRGETQYF. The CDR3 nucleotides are TGTGCCTGGAGTTTCGCAGCGGGGGGGCGCGGGGAGACCCAGTACTTC.